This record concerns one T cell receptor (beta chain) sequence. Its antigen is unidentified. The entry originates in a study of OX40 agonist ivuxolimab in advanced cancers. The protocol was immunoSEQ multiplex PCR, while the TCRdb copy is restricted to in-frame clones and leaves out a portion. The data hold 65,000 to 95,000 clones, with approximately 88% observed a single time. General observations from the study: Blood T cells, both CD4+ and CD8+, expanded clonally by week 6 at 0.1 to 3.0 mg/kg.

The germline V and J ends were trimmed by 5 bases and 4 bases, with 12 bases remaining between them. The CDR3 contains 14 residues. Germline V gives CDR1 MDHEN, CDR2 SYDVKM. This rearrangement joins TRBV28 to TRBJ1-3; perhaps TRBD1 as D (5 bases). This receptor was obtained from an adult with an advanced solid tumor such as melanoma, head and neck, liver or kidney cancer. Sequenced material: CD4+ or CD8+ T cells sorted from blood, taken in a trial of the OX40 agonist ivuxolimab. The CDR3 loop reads CASSPSGSGNTIYF. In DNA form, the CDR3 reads TGTGCCAGCAGTCCCTCAGGGAGCGGAAACACCATATATTTT.